These 22 T cell receptor beta chains share one sample of origin, sequenced in a study of regulatory T cells in long-lasting Graves disease (dated by TCRdb to the early 2020s). This specimen's time point label, per the study, means: newly diagnosed GD, antithyroid drugs for less than 3 months. For both TCR sequencing and RNA sequencing, RNA was extracted from PBMCs in TRIzol. Library construction relied on multiplex PCR. Sequencing instrument: Illumina HiSeq 4000. CDR3 regions were amplified by Arm-PCR with iRepertoire HTBI primers to construct TCR beta libraries. TCRdb's own reprocessing of the public reads used fastp at Q25 and MiXCR and kept productive beta chains. Every distinct CDR3 protein forms one entry, paired with its most common genes and DNA. This sample lists approximately 560,000 distinct CDR3 sequences; 15% to 20% were detected once. The ten biggest clones cover approximately 12% of the sample.

This sample was also put to use in a study of T cells in Graves' hyperthyroidism and ophthalmopathy.

The sample consisted of peripheral blood mononuclear cells (PBMCs), taken at new diagnosis, from a patient treated with antithyroid drugs. All receptors come from a man aged 18-30 years with Graves disease. Donor details come from another sample of the same person, matched by shared clones.

The chain couples TRBV14 to TRBJ2-7; 8 nucleotides line up with TRBD2. Unmatched junction bases numbered 5, after V lost 1 base and J lost 3 bases. The CDR3 totals 15 residues. Germline CDR1 SGHDN, CDR2 FVKESK. CDR3 DNA: TGTGCCAGCAGCCAAGTTCAAGCGGGAGTCTACGAGCAGTACTTC. It codes for CASSQVQAGVYEQYF.

This clonotype has a handful of counts. The V gene is TRBV3-1, the J gene TRBJ1-6; D is unclear. The germline V and J ends were trimmed by 0 bases and 10 bases, with 4 bases remaining between them. There are 12 residues in the CDR3. Germline CDR1 and CDR2: LGHDT and YNNKEL (reference sequence). For the CDR3, the DNA is TGTGCCAGCAGCCAAGAAGGCTCACCCCTCCACTTT. This sequence encodes CASSQEGSPLHF.

This chain connects TRBV29-1 to TRBJ2-7, with TRBD2 matching over 8 bases. Germline V lookup: CDR1 SQVTM, CDR2 ANQGSEA. Germline trimming cut 0 bases from V and 3 bases from J; bases unmatched to any gene: 7. The CDR3 totals 15 residues. CDR3 sequence: CSVEDRTSLSYEQYF. The DNA for the CDR3 is TGCAGCGTTGAAGACCGGACTAGCTTAAGCTACGAGCAGTACTTC.

This clonotype was found many times. The V gene is TRBV11-2, the J gene TRBJ1-2, with D unresolved. V was pared by 5 bases and J by 4 bases, with 8 bases between. The length of the CDR3 is 12 residues. Looked up from germline, CDR1 is SGHAT and CDR2 is FQNNGV. This CDR3 is CASSAGLYGYTF. The CDR3 nucleotides are TGTGCCAGCAGCGCGGGTCTCTATGGCTACACCTTC.

There are many counts of this clonotype. The V and J genes are TRBV12-3 or TRBV12-4 and TRBJ1-2; 8 bases map to TRBD1. The CDR3 totals 14 residues. V lost 4 bases, J lost 7 bases, and 8 bases stayed unmatched. The CDR3 nucleotides read TGTGCCAGCAGTTACCGGACAGGGCAAGGTGGCTACACCTTC. Its translation: CASSYRTGQGGYTF.

This clonotype was counted only a few times. V and J are TRBV5-1 and TRBJ1-1; D is perhaps TRBD1 (5 bases). Germline V gene data show CDR1 as SGHRS and CDR2 as YFSETQ. The CDR3 is 14 amino acids. Trimming left V 5 bases short and J 3 bases short, with 14 bases between. The CDR3 coding sequence is TGCGCCAGCAGGTATAGCCTGGGGGACACTGAAGCTTTCTTT. Protein sequence: CASRYSLGDTEAFF.

In this sample, this clonotype turned up a few times. The chain uses TRBV3-1 and TRBJ2-1; D may be TRBD2 (6 bases). The CDR3 length is 16 residues. Germline CDR1 reads LGHDT; CDR2 reads YNNKEL (reference sequence). Trimming took off 0 bases at V and 9 bases at J, with 18 bases between the two ends. The CDR3 region is CASSQELGLGSSEQFF. CDR3 in DNA: TGTGCCAGCAGCCAAGAATTGGGACTGGGGTCTAGTGAGCAGTTCTTC.

This chain links TRBV6-2 or TRBV6-3 with TRBJ2-7, with 9 bases lining up with TRBD1. This CDR3 has 13 amino acids. J gave up 6 bases and V 8 bases, and 8 bases lay outside the gene matches. Per the germline V gene, CDR1 is MNHEY and CDR2 is SVGEGT. In nucleotides, the CDR3 is TGTGCCAGCGTAACCGGGACAGGGTTCGAGCAGTACTTC. Protein: CASVTGTGFEQYF.

This clonotype was seen a handful of times. The gene calls are TRBV6-1 and TRBJ2-1; D perhaps matches TRBD1 (6 bases). V lost 7 bases and J lost 6, with 19 bases in between. The CDR3 is made up of 15 amino acids. The germline CDR1 and CDR2 sequences are MNHNS and SASEGT. The CDR3 loop is CASTRNRADSNEQFF. The CDR3 DNA reads TGTGCCAGCACTCGAAACAGGGCCGATAGCAATGAGCAGTTCTTC.

As concerns this clonotype: This may stem from a read error, because a much larger clone lies one nucleotide away. The chain uses TRBV28 and TRBJ1-2, with no clear D. The V end was cut by 7 bases, the J end by 10 bases, with 16 bases between. The CDR3 has 12 amino acids. Germline CDR1 reads MDHEN; CDR2 reads SYDVKM. In DNA form, the CDR3 reads TGTGCCAGCAACCTCGTCGGGCCTGACTACACCTTC. This translates into CASNLVGPDYTF.

This clonotype was detected ten times or more. V is TRBV11-2 and J is TRBJ2-7, with TRBD2 identical over 12 bases. CDR3 size: 18 residues. V gave up 1 base and J gave up 0 bases; unmatched junction bases: 7. CDR1 and CDR2 from the germline V gene are SGHAT and FQNNGV. The CDR3 coding sequence is TGTGCCAGCAGCTTAGGAGGACTAGCGGGACACCTCTCCTACGAGCAGTACTTC. This gives the protein CASSLGGLAGHLSYEQYF.

This chain uses TRBV19 with TRBJ1-1, with TRBD1 matching 8 bases. V trimming: 5 bases; J trimming: 0 bases; junction bases outside the gene matches: 8. In germline, CDR1 is LNHDA, CDR2 SQIVND (reference sequence). The CDR3 consists of 16 residues. The CDR3: CASSPMQGAMNTEAFF. The CDR3 DNA is TGTGCCAGTAGTCCCATGCAGGGGGCGATGAACACTGAAGCTTTCTTT.

CDR3 nucleotides: TGTGCCAGCAGTGAAAACCCCAGGGGCACCGGGGAGCTGTTTTTT. It is translated as CASSENPRGTGELFF. The rearrangement links TRBV6-2 or TRBV6-3 to TRBJ2-2; TRBD1 is a possible D gene (6 bases). Trimming left V 5 bases short and J 4 bases short, with 14 bases between. CDR1 and CDR2 from the germline V gene are MNHEY and SVGEGT. The CDR3 totals 15 residues.

Many counts were recorded for this clonotype. The gene calls are TRBV5-1 and TRBJ2-1; tentatively, D is TRBD2 (6 bases). Germline V CDR1 and CDR2: SGHRS, YFSETQ. The CDR3 extends over 16 amino acids. V dropped 4 bases and J dropped 5 bases, with 19 bases sitting between them. The CDR3 bases are TGCGCCAGCAGCACGTCCGGGACTCGGGCCAACAATGAGCAGTTCTTC. Encoded protein: CASSTSGTRANNEQFF.

This clonotype has at least ten counts. CDR3 in amino acids: CAWAAGEETQYF. Here the CDR3 DNA reads TGTGCCTGGGCGGCGGGGGAAGAGACCCAGTACTTC. This chain links TRBV30 with TRBJ2-5, with 7 bases fitting TRBD2. After removal of 5 bases from V and 3 bases from J, the junction contained 3 bases not matched to a gene. Germline V gene lookup returns CDR1 GTSNPN and CDR2 SVGIG (reference sequence). CDR3 length: 12 amino acids.

This clonotype was observed many times. The V call is TRBV5-1, the J call TRBJ2-7, with D tentatively TRBD1 (5 bases). V lost 0 bases, J lost 6 bases, and 16 bases lay in between. The CDR3 spans 15 residues. Looked up from germline, CDR1 is SGHRS and CDR2 is YFSETQ. Here the CDR3 reads CASSLGGTTDREQYF. The CDR3 DNA sequence: TGCGCCAGCAGCTTGGGGGGCACGACAGACCGCGAGCAGTACTTC.

The rearrangement uses TRBV20-1 and TRBJ1-1, with 7 nucleotides matching TRBD1. Germline trimming cut 3 bases from V and 1 base from J; bases unmatched to any gene: 5. CDR3 length equals 14 residues. Germline values: CDR1 DFQATT, CDR2 SNEGSKA (reference sequence). The CDR3 DNA is TGCAGTGCTAGTACATGGGACAGGAACACTGAAGCTTTCTTT. The encoded protein is CSASTWDRNTEAFF.

This clonotype was observed at least ten times. V and J are TRBV29-1 and TRBJ2-7, with TRBD2 matching 14 bases. The CDR3 has 13 residues. CDR1 and CDR2 (germline): SQVTM, ANQGSEA. Germline trimming cut 6 bases from V and 6 bases from J; bases unmatched to any gene: 4. The CDR3 reads CSVRGLAGGEQYF. CDR3 nucleotide sequence: TGCAGCGTCCGAGGACTAGCGGGAGGCGAGCAGTACTTC.

The table lists this clonotype with a few counts. This chain joins TRBV7-6 and TRBJ1-1; TRBD1 might be the D (5 bases). The CDR3 covers 14 residues. Germline V lookup: CDR1 SGHVS, CDR2 FNYEAQ. Trimming pared 3 bases from V and 4 bases from J, leaving 12 bases between. DNA for the CDR3: TGTGCCAGCAGCTTCGTGGGGGATGGCACTGAAGCTTTCTTT. Translation gives CASSFVGDGTEAFF.

This clonotype has a handful of counts. The chain uses TRBV27 and TRBJ1-1; D is ambiguous. The CDR3 has 14 amino acids. The germline CDR1 and CDR2 sequences are MNHEY and SMNVEV (reference sequence). With 0 bases removed from V and 4 bases from J, the gap between germline ends came to 9 bases. CDR3: CASSLSRGGTEAFF. The CDR3 DNA reads as TGTGCCAGCAGTTTATCACGGGGTGGCACTGAAGCTTTCTTT.

This chain joins TRBV27 and TRBJ1-5; D might be TRBD1 (5 bases). Trimming stripped 2 bases from V and 3 bases from J, with 14 bases between. This CDR3 has 16 residues. Germline loops: CDR1 MNHEY, CDR2 SMNVEV (reference sequence). The CDR3 DNA reads as TGTGCCAGCAGTTTAGGAGCAGGGAATATCAATCAGCCCCAGCATTTT. Translated, it gives CASSLGAGNINQPQHF.

This clonotype occurred a few times. This chain links TRBV5-1 with TRBJ1-3, with D possibly TRBD1 on 5 matching bases. The germline gives CDR1 SGHRS, CDR2 YFSETQ. V was shortened by 4 bases and J by 1 base, with 18 bases between the two germline ends. The CDR3 totals 17 residues. CDR3 residues: CASSQSGLRGSGNTIYF. CDR3 nucleotides: TGCGCCAGCAGCCAATCGGGACTGCGAGGATCTGGAAACACCATATATTTT.